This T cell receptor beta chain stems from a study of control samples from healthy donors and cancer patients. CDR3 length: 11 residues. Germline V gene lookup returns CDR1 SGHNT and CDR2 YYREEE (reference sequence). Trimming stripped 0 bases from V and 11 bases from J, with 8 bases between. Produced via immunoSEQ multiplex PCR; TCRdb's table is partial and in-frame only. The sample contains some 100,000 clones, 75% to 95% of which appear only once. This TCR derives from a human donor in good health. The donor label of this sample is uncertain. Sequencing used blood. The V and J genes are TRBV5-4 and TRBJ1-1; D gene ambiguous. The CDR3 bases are TGTGCCAGCAGCTTGGGGGGAGACGCTTTCTTT. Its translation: CASSLGGDAFF.